This T cell receptor beta chain was sequenced in a study of identical twins. From germline, CDR1 is SGHAT and CDR2 FQNNGV. V lost 5 bases, J lost 3 bases, and 11 bases lay in between. This CDR3 spans 14 amino acids. Healthy Caucasians made up all donors. TCRdb independently ran MiXCR on the 5' RACE reads; one entry per CDR3 protein. The sample holds 400,000 to 600,000 distinct CDR3 sequences; approximately 20% are singletons and the top ten take approximately 0.49%. General study results and limits: The presence of invariant MAIT and iNKT cells could partly confound analyses of zero-insertion sequences.

This clonotype was counted only a few times. The antigen is undetermined. The sample was also linked to a second study, of yellow fever vaccine responses in identical twins.

The source of this sequence is a woman aged 18-29 years in good health. Specimen: CD4+ T cells sorted from blood. V usage is TRBV11-2 and J usage is TRBJ2-1; weak D call: TRBD1 (6 bases). The CDR3 here is CASSQPRGYNEQFF. CDR3 nucleotide sequence: TGTGCCAGCAGCCAGCCCAGGGGCTACAATGAGCAGTTCTTC.